These 20 T cell receptor beta chains originate from one sample sequenced in a study of blood T cell repertoires in COVID-19 (dated by TCRdb to about 2020). The receptor library was made with the immunoSEQ multiplex PCR assay. TCRdb's version of the immuneACCESS table is confined to in-frame rearrangements and falls short of the full clone set. An unresolved V gene accounts for under half of the shortfall where checked; the remainder is of unknown origin. In all, the sample holds 200,000 to 250,000 clones, and 70% to 90% of those were seen once. About 10% of the sample rests with the top ten. Sequencing was carried out using peripheral blood. These receptors were taken from a woman aged 50 to 60 with COVID-19, enrolled during active disease.

This sequence joins TRBV5-6 and TRBJ2-7; TRBD1 agrees at 8 bases. Germline assignment: CDR1 SGHDT and CDR2 YYEEEE. The CDR3 is 16 amino acids. J gave up 7 bases and V 4 bases, and 16 bases lay outside the gene matches. As DNA, the CDR3 is TGTGCCAGCAGCCACTACTCAGGGGGCATTAGGAATGAGCAGTACGTC. This encodes CASSHYSGGIRNEQYV.

The chain links TRBV4-2 to TRBJ1-5; 9 nucleotides line up with TRBD1. This CDR3 comprises 17 residues. V lost 4 bases and J lost 2; bases outside the gene matches: 9. Germline V gives CDR1 LGHNA, CDR2 YNFKEQ. Here the CDR3 DNA reads TGTGCCAGCAGCCCCCGGACAGGGGCGCAGGGCAATCAGCCCCAGCATTTT. Its translation: CASSPRTGAQGNQPQHF.

This chain joins TRBV11-2 and TRBJ2-7; tentatively, D is TRBD1 (5 bases). The CDR3 spans 15 residues. Trimming pared 3 bases from V and 3 bases from J, leaving 15 bases between. Germline lookup yields CDR1 SGHAT and CDR2 FQNNGV. The CDR3, as DNA: TGTGCCAGCAGCTTCGACTTAGACAGAGTCTACGAGCAGTACTTC. Its translation: CASSFDLDRVYEQYF.

The chain uses TRBV4-3 and TRBJ1-3; D perhaps matches TRBD1 (5 bases). CDR1 LGHNA and CDR2 YSLEER come from the germline V gene. CDR3 length: 15 residues. Trimming pared 0 bases from V and 0 bases from J, leaving 6 bases between. The DNA of the CDR3 is TGCGCCAGCAGCCAAGAGCAGGGCTCTGGAAACACCATATATTTT. Its protein is CASSQEQGSGNTIYF.

This rearrangement joins TRBV6-4 to TRBJ2-3; weak D call: TRBD1 (7 bases). The germline V and J ends were trimmed by 2 bases and 4 bases, with 13 bases remaining between them. The CDR3 is made up of 15 amino acids. Germline V CDR1 and CDR2: MRHNA, SNTAGT. CDR3 coding DNA: TGTGCCAGCAGTGACGGAGGGGGCCCGGCAGATACGCAGTATTTT. It translates to CASSDGGGPADTQYF.

The chain has TRBV9 and TRBJ1-2, with D hard to call. V shed 2 bases and J shed 4 bases, with 9 bases lying between them. Germline V lookup: CDR1 SGDLS, CDR2 YYNGEE. The CDR3 contains 13 residues. CDR3 sequence reads: CASSVGETYGYTF. The CDR3 DNA follows: TGTGCCAGCAGCGTCGGGGAGACCTATGGCTACACCTTC.

In its sample, this clone was seen once. The rearrangement links TRBV28 to TRBJ1-6; the D is unclear. Looked up from germline, CDR1 is MDHEN and CDR2 is SYDVKM. Between the trimmed V and J ends, which lost 1 base and 0 bases, there was a span of 13 bases. CDR3 length: 18 residues. The CDR3 coding sequence is TGTGCCAGCAGTTTATCCCCTGGGAGGAGCTCCTATAATTCACCCCTCCACTTT. Protein: CASSLSPGRSSYNSPLHF.

J is TRBJ2-7 and V is TRBV6-2 or TRBV6-3; TRBD1 matches at 8 bases. The CDR3 runs to 15 residues. Germline trimming cut 5 bases from V and 5 bases from J; bases unmatched to any gene: 11. Germline values: CDR1 MNHEY, CDR2 SVGEGT. CDR3 sequence reads: CASSLATTGVDEQYV. For the CDR3, the DNA is TGTGCCAGCAGTCTTGCCACGACAGGGGTTGACGAGCAGTACGTC.

This chain joins TRBV6-6 and TRBJ2-4, with D tentatively TRBD2 (6 bases). V gave up 5 bases and J gave up 6 bases, with 17 bases separating them. From germline, CDR1 is MNHNY and CDR2 SVGAGI (reference sequence). The CDR3 length is 15 residues. The CDR3 DNA sequence: TGTGCCAGCAGTCCAAGGGCCGGGGGTCGAAACATTCAGTACTTC. Protein sequence: CASSPRAGGRNIQYF.

The CDR3 reads CATSARGQGKETQYF. The CDR3, as DNA: TGTGCCACCAGTGCGAGGGGACAGGGGAAAGAGACCCAGTACTTC. The rearrangement uses TRBV24-1 and TRBJ2-5; 10 bases line up with TRBD1. The CDR3 sequence is 15 residues long. Germline V gene sequence: CDR1 KGHDR, CDR2 SFDVKD. With 5 bases clipped from V and 3 bases from J, the junction kept 5 bases outside the gene matches.

V usage is TRBV4-3 and J usage is TRBJ2-7; 9 nucleotides match TRBD1. Germline trimming cut 2 bases from V and 9 bases from J; bases unmatched to any gene: 5. CDR1 is LGHNA and CDR2 is YSLEER in the germline V gene. The CDR3 consists of 13 residues. The CDR3 nucleotides read TGCGCCAGCAGCCAAACCGGGACAGGGCCGCAGTACTTC. Translating gives CASSQTGTGPQYF.

V and J are TRBV10-3 and TRBJ1-1; the D gene is possibly TRBD1 (6 bases). Looked up from germline, CDR1 is ENHRY and CDR2 is SYGVKD. The CDR3 extends over 13 amino acids. V was shortened by 6 bases and J by 1 base, with 9 bases between the two germline ends. The CDR3 sequence: CAISQGRNTEAFF. CDR3 DNA sequence: TGTGCCATCAGCCAGGGGAGGAACACTGAAGCTTTCTTT.

J is TRBJ1-1 and V is TRBV5-1; 9 nucleotides align to TRBD1. V was pared by 3 bases and J by 0 bases, with 12 bases of the junction left unmatched. The length of the CDR3 is 18 residues. The V gene's germline CDR1 is SGHRS and CDR2 YFSETQ. As DNA, the CDR3 is TGCGCCAGCAGCTCCCGAACTTGGACAGGGGATATGAACACTGAAGCTTTCTTT. It translates to CASSSRTWTGDMNTEAFF.

This chain uses TRBV2 with TRBJ2-1, with 7 bases fitting TRBD2. CDR1 and CDR2 (germline): SNHLY, FYNNEI. This CDR3 has 17 amino acids. The V segment lost 1 base and the J segment 3 bases; nucleotides outside the gene matches: 9. As DNA, the CDR3 is TGTGCCAGCAGTGAAGGTTCGGGGGGTGGGTTCTACAATGAGCAGTTCTTC. Translation: CASSEGSGGGFYNEQFF.

The V call is TRBV14, the J call TRBJ2-7, with 7 bases aligning to TRBD1. Germline lookup yields CDR1 SGHDN and CDR2 FVKESK. The length of the CDR3 is 17 residues. Trimming removed 0 bases from V and 4 bases from J; junction bases left unmatched: 12. The CDR3 sequence is CASSQDMGTAALYEQYF. The CDR3 nucleotides are TGTGCCAGCAGCCAAGATATGGGGACAGCGGCGTTATACGAGCAGTACTTC.

The V gene is TRBV5-4, the J gene TRBJ2-1; 11 bases line up with TRBD2. CDR1 and CDR2 (germline): SGHNT, YYREEE (reference sequence). The J segment lost 9 bases and the V segment lost 4 bases, leaving 9 bases of the junction unmatched. The CDR3 covers 15 residues. CDR3 residues: CASSGRLAGYGEQFF. The CDR3 nucleotides are TGTGCCAGCAGCGGAAGACTAGCGGGGTACGGTGAGCAGTTCTTC.

This chain joins TRBV6-2 or TRBV6-3 and TRBJ2-7, with D possibly matching TRBD1 (6 bases). The germline V gene encodes CDR1 MNHEY and CDR2 SVGEGT. Trimming took off 2 bases at V and 2 bases at J, with 10 bases between the two ends. This CDR3 has 14 amino acids. This chain's CDR3 is CASSYGGLTYEQYV. CDR3 nucleotides: TGTGCCAGCAGTTACGGGGGCTTGACCTACGAGCAGTACGTC.

CDR3 in amino acids: CASSSGQGSPSTRAYEQYF. The DNA of the CDR3 is TGTGCCAGCAGCTCGGGACAGGGGAGTCCTAGTACGCGGGCCTACGAGCAGTACTTC. The J gene is TRBJ2-7, the V gene TRBV5-4, with 10 bases that match TRBD1. Germline CDR1 SGHNT, CDR2 YYREEE (reference sequence). Trimming took 3 bases from V and 2 from J; bases not matched to a gene: 17. The CDR3 totals 19 residues.

This chain links TRBV28 with TRBJ2-5, with 9 bases identical to TRBD2. CDR3 length: 14 residues. Unmatched junction bases numbered 6, after V lost 5 bases and J lost 5 bases. CDR1 and CDR2 from the germline V gene are MDHEN and SYDVKM. The CDR3 DNA sequence: TGTGCCAGCAGTCCTACAACTAGCGGGGAGACCCAGTACTTC. Amino acid sequence: CASSPTTSGETQYF.

V and J are TRBV3-1 (or the pseudogene TRBV3-2) and TRBJ2-5; 7 bases fit TRBD1. Unmatched junction bases numbered 4, after V lost 4 bases and J lost 5 bases. Germline assignment: CDR1 LGHDT and CDR2 YNNKEL (reference sequence). This CDR3 spans 13 amino acids. CDR3 in DNA: TGTGCCAGCAGCCCGACAGGGTCTGAGACCCAGTACTTC. Translation: CASSPTGSETQYF.